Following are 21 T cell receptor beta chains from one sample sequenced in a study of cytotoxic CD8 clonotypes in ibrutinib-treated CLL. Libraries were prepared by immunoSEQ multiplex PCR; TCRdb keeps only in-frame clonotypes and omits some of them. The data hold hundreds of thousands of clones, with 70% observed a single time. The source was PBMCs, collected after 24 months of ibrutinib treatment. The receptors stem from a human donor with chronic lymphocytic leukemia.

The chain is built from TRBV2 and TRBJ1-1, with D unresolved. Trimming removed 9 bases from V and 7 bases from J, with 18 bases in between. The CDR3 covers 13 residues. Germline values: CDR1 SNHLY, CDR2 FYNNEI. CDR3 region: CASTPGATIEAFF. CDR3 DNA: TGTGCCAGTACGCCGGGCGCTACTATTGAAGCTTTCTTT.

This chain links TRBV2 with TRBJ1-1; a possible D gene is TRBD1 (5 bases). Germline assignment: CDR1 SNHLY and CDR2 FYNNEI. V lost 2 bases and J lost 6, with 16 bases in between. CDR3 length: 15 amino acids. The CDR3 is CASSEQGRALPEAFF. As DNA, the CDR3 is TGTGCCAGCAGTGAACAGGGCAGGGCTTTGCCTGAAGCTTTCTTT.

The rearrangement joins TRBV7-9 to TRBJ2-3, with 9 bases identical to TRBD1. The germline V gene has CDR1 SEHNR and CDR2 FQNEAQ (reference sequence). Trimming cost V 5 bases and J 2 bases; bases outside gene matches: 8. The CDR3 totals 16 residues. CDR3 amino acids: CASSPGQGRVTDTQYF. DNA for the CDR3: TGTGCCAGCAGCCCAGGACAGGGGCGAGTCACAGATACGCAGTATTTT. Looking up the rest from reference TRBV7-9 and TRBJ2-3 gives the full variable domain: DTGVSQNPRHKITKRGQNVTFRCDPISEHNRLYWYRQTLGQGPEFLTYFQNEAQLEKSRLLSDRFSAERPKGSFSTLEIQRTEQGDSAMYLCASSPGQGRVTDTQYFGPGTRLTVL.

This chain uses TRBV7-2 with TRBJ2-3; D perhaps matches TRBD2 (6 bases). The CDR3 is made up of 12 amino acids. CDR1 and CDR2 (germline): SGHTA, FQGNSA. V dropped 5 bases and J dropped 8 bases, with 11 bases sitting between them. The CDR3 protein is CASSPLEGTQYF. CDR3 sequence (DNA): TGTGCCAGCAGCCCATTGGAGGGTACGCAGTATTTT.

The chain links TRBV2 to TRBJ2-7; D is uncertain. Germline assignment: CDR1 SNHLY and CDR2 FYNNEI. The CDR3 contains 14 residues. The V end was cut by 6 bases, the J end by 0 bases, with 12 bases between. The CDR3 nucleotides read TGTGCCAGCAGGCAGCAGGAGCGCTCCTACGAGCAGTACTTC. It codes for CASRQQERSYEQYF.

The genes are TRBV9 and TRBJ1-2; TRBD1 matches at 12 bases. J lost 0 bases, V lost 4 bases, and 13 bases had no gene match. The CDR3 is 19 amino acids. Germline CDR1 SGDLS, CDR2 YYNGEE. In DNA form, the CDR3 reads TGTGCCAGCAGCACACCCTTGGGACAGGGGGCTCTAACTAACTATGGCTACACCTTC. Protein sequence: CASSTPLGQGALTNYGYTF.

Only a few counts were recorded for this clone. The CDR3 sequence: CASSQRTSRNTGELFF. The CDR3 DNA sequence: TGTGCCAGCAGCCAAAGGACTAGCAGGAACACCGGGGAGCTGTTTTTT. The rearrangement uses TRBV14 and TRBJ2-2; the match to TRBD2 covers 8 bases. Germline-derived CDR1 and CDR2 are SGHDN and FVKESK. The V and J ends lost 2 bases and 1 base, in that order; junction bases with no gene match: 3. CDR3 length: 16 residues.

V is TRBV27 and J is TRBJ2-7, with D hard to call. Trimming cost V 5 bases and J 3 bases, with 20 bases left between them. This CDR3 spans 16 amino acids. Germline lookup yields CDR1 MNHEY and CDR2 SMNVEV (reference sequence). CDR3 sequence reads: CASSASPGTAFYEQYF. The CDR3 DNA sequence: TGTGCCAGCAGTGCTTCTCCTGGCACAGCTTTCTACGAGCAGTACTTC.

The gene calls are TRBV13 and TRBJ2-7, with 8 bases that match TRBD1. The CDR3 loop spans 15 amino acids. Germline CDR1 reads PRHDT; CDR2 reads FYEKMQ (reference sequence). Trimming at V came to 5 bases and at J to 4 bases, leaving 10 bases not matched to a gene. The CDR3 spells CASSQAGQGVYEQYF. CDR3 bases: TGTGCCAGCAGCCAGGCTGGACAGGGAGTTTACGAGCAGTACTTC.

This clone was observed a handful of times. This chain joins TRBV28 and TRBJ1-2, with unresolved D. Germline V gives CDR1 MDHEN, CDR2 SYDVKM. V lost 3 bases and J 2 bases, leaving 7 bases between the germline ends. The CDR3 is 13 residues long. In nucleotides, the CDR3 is TGTGCCAGCAGTTTGGGGATCAACTATGGCTACACCTTC. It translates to CASSLGINYGYTF.

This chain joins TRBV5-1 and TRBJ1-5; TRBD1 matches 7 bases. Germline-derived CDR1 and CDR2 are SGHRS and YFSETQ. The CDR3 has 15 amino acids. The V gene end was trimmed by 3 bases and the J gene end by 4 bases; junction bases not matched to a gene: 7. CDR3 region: CASSSTGVPNQPQHF. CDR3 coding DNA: TGCGCCAGCAGCTCAACAGGGGTCCCGAATCAGCCCCAGCATTTT.

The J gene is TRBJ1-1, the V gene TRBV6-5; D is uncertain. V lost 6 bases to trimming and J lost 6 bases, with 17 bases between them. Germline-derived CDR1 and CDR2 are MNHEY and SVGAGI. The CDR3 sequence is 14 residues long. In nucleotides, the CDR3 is TGTGCCAGCAGCCTGGTCGGCAGTGGGCCTGAAGCTTTCTTT. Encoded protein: CASSLVGSGPEAFF.

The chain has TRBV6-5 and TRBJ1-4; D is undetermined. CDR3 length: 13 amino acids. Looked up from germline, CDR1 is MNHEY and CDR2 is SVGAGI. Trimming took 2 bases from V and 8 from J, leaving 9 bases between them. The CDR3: CASSYAVGEKLFF. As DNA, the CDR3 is TGTGCCAGCAGTTACGCGGTTGGGGAAAAACTGTTTTTT.

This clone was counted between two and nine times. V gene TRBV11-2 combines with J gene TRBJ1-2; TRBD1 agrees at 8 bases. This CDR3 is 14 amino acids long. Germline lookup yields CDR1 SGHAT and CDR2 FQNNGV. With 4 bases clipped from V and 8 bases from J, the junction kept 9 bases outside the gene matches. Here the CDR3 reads CASSSQGALGGYTF. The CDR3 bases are TGTGCCAGCAGCTCGCAGGGGGCGCTTGGGGGCTACACCTTC.

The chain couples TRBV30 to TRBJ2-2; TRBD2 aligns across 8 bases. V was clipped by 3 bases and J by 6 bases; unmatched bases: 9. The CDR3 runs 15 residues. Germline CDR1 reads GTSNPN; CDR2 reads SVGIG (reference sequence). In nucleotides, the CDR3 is TGTGCCTGGAGGCCGCGATGGGGACTAGCCGGGGAGCTGTTTTTT. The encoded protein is CAWRPRWGLAGELFF.

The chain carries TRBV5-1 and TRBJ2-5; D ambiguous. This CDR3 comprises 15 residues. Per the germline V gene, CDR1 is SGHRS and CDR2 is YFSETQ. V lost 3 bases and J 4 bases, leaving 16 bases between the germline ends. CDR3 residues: CASSSRLGFGETQYF. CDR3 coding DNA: TGCGCCAGCAGCTCCCGACTTGGATTCGGAGAGACCCAGTACTTC.

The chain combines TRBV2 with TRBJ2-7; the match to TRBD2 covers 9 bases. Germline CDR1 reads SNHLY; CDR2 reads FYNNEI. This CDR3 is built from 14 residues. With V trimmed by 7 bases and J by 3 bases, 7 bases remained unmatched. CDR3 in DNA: TGTGCCAGCACTGGACTAGCGAAGGGCTACGAGCAGTACTTC. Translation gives CASTGLAKGYEQYF.

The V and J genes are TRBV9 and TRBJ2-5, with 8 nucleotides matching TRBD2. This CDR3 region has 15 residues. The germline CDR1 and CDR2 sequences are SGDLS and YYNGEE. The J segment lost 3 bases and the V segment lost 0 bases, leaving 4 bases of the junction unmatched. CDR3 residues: CASSVEGLEKETQYF. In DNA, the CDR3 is TGTGCCAGCAGCGTAGAGGGACTAGAAAAAGAGACCCAGTACTTC.

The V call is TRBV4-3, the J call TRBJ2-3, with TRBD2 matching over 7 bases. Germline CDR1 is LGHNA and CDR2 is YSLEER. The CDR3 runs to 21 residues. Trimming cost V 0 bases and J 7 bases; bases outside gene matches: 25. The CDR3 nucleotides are TGCGCCAGCAGCCAAGATTTTTTAGGTGTTCCCTCGGGGAGGGCCTTTAATACGCAGTATTTT. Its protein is CASSQDFLGVPSGRAFNTQYF.

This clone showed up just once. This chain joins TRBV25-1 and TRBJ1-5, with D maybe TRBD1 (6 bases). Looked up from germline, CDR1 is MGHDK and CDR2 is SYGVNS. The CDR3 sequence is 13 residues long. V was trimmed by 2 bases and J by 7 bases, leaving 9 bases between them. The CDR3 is CASSEGGAQPQHF. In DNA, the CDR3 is TGTGCCAGCAGTGAAGGGGGGGCCCAGCCCCAGCATTTT.

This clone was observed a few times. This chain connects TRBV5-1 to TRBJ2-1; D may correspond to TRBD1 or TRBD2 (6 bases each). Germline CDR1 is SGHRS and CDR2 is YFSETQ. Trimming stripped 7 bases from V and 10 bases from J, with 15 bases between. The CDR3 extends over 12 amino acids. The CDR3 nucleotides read TGCGCCAGCGGGTCAGGGGCGGGAGAGCAGTTCTTC. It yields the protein CASGSGAGEQFF.